Listed here are 13 T cell receptor beta chains from one sample, sequenced in a study of blood T cells in healthy people across ages. A J-beta primer mix and a sample-barcoded 5' primer were used in a second PCR of about 7 to 12 cycles. TCRdb re-derived calls from the 5' RACE reads in MiXCR, one entry per CDR3 protein. This sample has approximately 1,100,000 distinct CDR3 sequences, with under 55% found just once. Sequenced sample: blood. The origin of the receptors is a woman aged 60 to 75 in good health.

In its sample, this clonotype was seen a few times. V usage is TRBV5-5 and J usage is TRBJ2-1; TRBD1 might be the D (6 bases). This CDR3 region has 12 residues. Trimming shortened V by 3 bases and J by 13 bases, and 14 bases separated the two germline ends. The germline V gene has CDR1 SGHKS and CDR2 YYEKEE (reference sequence). CDR3 DNA sequence: TGTGCCAGCAGCTCCACAACAGGGATTCAGTTCTTC. Amino acids: CASSSTTGIQFF.

This clonotype turned up a few times. The J gene is TRBJ2-3, the V gene TRBV25-1; D perhaps matches TRBD2 (6 bases). The CDR3 runs to 13 residues. Germline V CDR1 and CDR2: MGHDK, SYGVNS. V lost 11 bases and J 0 bases, leaving 12 bases between the germline ends. CDR3 bases: TGTGCCTGCGGGGCGTCTAGCACAGATACGCAGTATTTT. Its translation: CACGASSTDTQYF.

The V gene is TRBV7-9, the J gene TRBJ2-7, with no clear D. V dropped 6 bases and J dropped 3 bases, with 15 bases sitting between them. The CDR3 runs to 14 residues. Germline CDR1 reads SEHNR; CDR2 reads FQNEAQ (reference sequence). The CDR3 DNA follows: TGTGCCAGCAGTTCATCGTTACGTAACTACGAGCAGTACTTC. It codes for CASSSSLRNYEQYF.

The chain carries TRBV7-6 and TRBJ2-5; TRBD1 matches 11 bases. This CDR3 region has 16 residues. Germline CDR1 reads SGHVS; CDR2 reads FNYEAQ. V trimming: 1 base; J trimming: 5 bases; junction bases outside the gene matches: 6. CDR3 loop: CASSLGTGGFGETQYF. The DNA of the CDR3 is TGTGCCAGCAGCTTAGGGACAGGGGGCTTCGGGGAGACCCAGTACTTC.

This clonotype was recorded only once. One junction end does not reproduce the germline sequence, and a read error may be involved. The chain recombines TRBV27 with TRBJ2-1; perhaps TRBD2 as D (7 bases). The CDR3 is made up of 12 amino acids. Germline CDR1 MNHEY, CDR2 SMNVEV (reference sequence). In DNA, the CDR3 is TGTACCAGCACCAAGGGGGGGAATGAGCAGTTCTTC. Translation: CTSTKGGNEQFF.

This clonotype was detected a few times. This chain uses TRBV5-6 with TRBJ2-6; 11 bases are shared with TRBD1. The CDR3 spans 20 residues. With V trimmed by 3 bases and J by 1 base, 12 bases remained unmatched. The V gene's germline CDR1 is SGHDT and CDR2 YYEEEE. The chain's CDR3 is CASSSLRWTGGLSGANVLTF. The CDR3 coding sequence is TGTGCCAGCAGCTCTTTACGTTGGACAGGGGGCTTGTCTGGGGCCAACGTCCTGACTTTC.

The chain is built from TRBV4-2 and TRBJ2-5; D may be TRBD2 (6 bases). The tail of the sequence fits TRBJ2-7 better, so the J call may be wrong. The CDR3 is 18 amino acids. Looked up from germline, CDR1 is LGHNA and CDR2 is YNFKEQ. CDR3 coding DNA: TGTGCCAGCAGCCAAGATCCCAACCGGGACTTTCACACCTACGAGCAGTACTTC. It specifies CASSQDPNRDFHTYEQYF.

The rearrangement joins TRBV27 to TRBJ2-7, with 10 bases that match TRBD2. The CDR3 loop spans 16 amino acids. The germline CDR1 and CDR2 sequences are MNHEY and SMNVEV (reference sequence). V dropped 4 bases and J dropped 2; count of bases not matched to a gene: 8. CDR3 DNA: TGTGCCAGCAGTTCCTCTAGCGGGAGAGGCACCTACGAGCAGTACTTC. This sequence encodes CASSSSSGRGTYEQYF.

In this sample, this clonotype turned up a few times. The chain has TRBV11-1 and TRBJ2-3; 8 positions agree with TRBD2. CDR1 is SGHAT, CDR2 FQDESV, per germline (reference sequence). This CDR3 spans 15 amino acids. Trimming cost V 5 bases and J 3 bases; bases outside gene matches: 7. The CDR3 reads CASSRRREETDTQYF. Here the CDR3 DNA reads TGTGCCAGCAGCCGGAGGCGGGAGGAAACAGATACGCAGTATTTT.

This clonotype was observed a few times. The J gene is TRBJ2-7, the V gene TRBV20-1; possibly TRBD1 or TRBD2 for D (5 bases each). Deletions cut 4 bases from V and 2 bases from J, with 12 bases between. Germline V lookup: CDR1 DFQATT, CDR2 SNEGSKA (reference sequence). The CDR3 is 13 amino acids. The CDR3 is CSATGTVAYEQYF. In DNA, the CDR3 is TGCAGTGCTACCGGGACCGTAGCCTACGAGCAGTACTTC.

Of note for this clonotype: One junction end does not reproduce the germline sequence, and a read error may be involved. The chain links TRBV3-1 to TRBJ2-2; D may be TRBD2 (6 bases). The V gene's germline CDR1 is LGHDT and CDR2 YNNKEL (reference sequence). The CDR3 is made up of 13 amino acids. The CDR3 sequence: CASSPGPTGGLFF. In nucleotides, the CDR3 is TGTGCCAGCAGCCCTGGACCGACCGGGGGGCTGTTTTTT.

The chain uses TRBV9 and TRBJ1-1, with D tentatively TRBD1 (5 bases). V was pared by 3 bases and J by 0 bases, with 9 bases between. Germline loops: CDR1 SGDLS, CDR2 YYNGEE. The CDR3 is 14 amino acids. For the CDR3, the DNA is TGTGCCAGCAGCGAGGAAGGGGTGAACACTGAAGCTTTCTTT. Translation gives CASSEEGVNTEAFF. The whole variable domain, filled in from reference TRBV9 and TRBJ1-1, reads DSGVTQTPKHLITATGQRVTLRCSPRSGDLSVYWYQQSLDQGLQFLIQYYNGEERAKGNILERFSAQQFPDLHSELNLSSLELGDSALYFCASSEEGVNTEAFFGQGTRLTVV.

The rearrangement links TRBV6-5 to TRBJ2-4, with D possibly being TRBD1 (6 bases). The DNA end favors TRBJ2-7, so the J call may be wrong. The CDR3 sequence is 15 residues long. Germline CDR1 MNHEY, CDR2 SVGAGI. This CDR3 is CASSYSKGGGGEQYF. The CDR3 DNA is TGTGCCAGCAGTTACTCGAAAGGGGGTGGAGGCGAGCAGTACTTC.